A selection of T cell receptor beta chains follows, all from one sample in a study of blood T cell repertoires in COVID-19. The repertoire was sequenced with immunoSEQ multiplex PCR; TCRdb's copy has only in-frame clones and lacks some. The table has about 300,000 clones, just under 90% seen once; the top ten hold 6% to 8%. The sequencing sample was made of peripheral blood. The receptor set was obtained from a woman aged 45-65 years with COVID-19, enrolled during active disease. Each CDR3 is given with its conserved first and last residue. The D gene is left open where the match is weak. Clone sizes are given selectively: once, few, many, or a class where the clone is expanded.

cdr3_aa: CASRSMGGTYGSYNEQFF; cdr3_nt: TGTGCCAGCAGAAGTATGGGAGGGACATATGGCTCCTACAATGAGCAGTTCTTC; clone_size: few; d_call: .; j_call: TRBJ2-1; v_call: TRBV28
cdr3_aa: CASAGANVLTF; cdr3_nt: TGTGCCAGTGCGGGGGCCAACGTCCTGACTTTC; clone_size: .; d_call: .; j_call: TRBJ2-6; v_call: TRBV19
cdr3_aa: CASSFDWTGGNQPQHF; cdr3_nt: TGTGCCAGCAGTTTCGACTGGACAGGGGGCAATCAGCCCCAGCATTTT; clone_size: .; d_call: TRBD1; j_call: TRBJ1-5; v_call: TRBV27
cdr3_aa: CATSRDVSTQYF; cdr3_nt: TGTGCCACCAGCAGAGATGTTAGTACGCAGTATTTT; clone_size: .; d_call: .; j_call: TRBJ2-3; v_call: TRBV15
cdr3_aa: CASSPNYIAGGIGGTGELFF; cdr3_nt: TGTGCCAGCAGCCCTAACTACATAGCGGGAGGGATTGGCGGCACCGGGGAGCTGTTTTTT; clone_size: .; d_call: TRBD2; j_call: TRBJ2-2; v_call: TRBV7-3
cdr3_aa: CASSWTGLNTEAFF; cdr3_nt: TGTGCCAGCAGCTGGACAGGGTTGAACACTGAAGCTTTCTTT; clone_size: .; d_call: TRBD1; j_call: TRBJ1-1; v_call: TRBV11-3
cdr3_aa: CASSFVREKHNEQFF; cdr3_nt: TGCGCCAGCAGCTTCGTGCGGGAGAAACACAATGAGCAGTTCTTC; clone_size: .; d_call: TRBD2; j_call: TRBJ2-1; v_call: TRBV5-1
cdr3_aa: CASSPDASGRISGEQFF; cdr3_nt: TGTGCCAGCAGCCCAGACGCTAGCGGGAGAATATCTGGCGAGCAGTTCTTC; clone_size: .; d_call: TRBD2; j_call: TRBJ2-1; v_call: TRBV11-3
cdr3_aa: CASSLGHRGEAFF; cdr3_nt: TGTGCCAGCAGTCTCGGTCACAGGGGGGAAGCTTTCTTT; clone_size: once; d_call: TRBD1; j_call: TRBJ1-1; v_call: TRBV6-4
cdr3_aa: CASSLWAGDYNEQFF; cdr3_nt: TGCGCCAGCAGCTTGTGGGCAGGGGACTACAATGAGCAGTTCTTC; clone_size: .; d_call: .; j_call: TRBJ2-1; v_call: TRBV5-1
cdr3_aa: CASTGTGEREQYF; cdr3_nt: TGTGCCAGTACCGGGACAGGGGAGCGCGAGCAGTACTTC; clone_size: .; d_call: TRBD1; j_call: TRBJ2-7; v_call: TRBV19
cdr3_aa: CASSFGQGTTEAFF; cdr3_nt: TGTGCCAGCAGCTTCGGGCAGGGGACCACTGAAGCTTTCTTT; clone_size: .; d_call: .; j_call: TRBJ1-1; v_call: TRBV11-1
cdr3_aa: CASSSLRNTEAFF; cdr3_nt: TGTGCCAGCAGTTCTCTCAGGAACACTGAAGCTTTCTTT; clone_size: few; d_call: .; j_call: TRBJ1-1; v_call: TRBV27
cdr3_aa: CASSTWGQGITDTQYF; cdr3_nt: .; clone_size: .; d_call: .; j_call: TRBJ2-3; v_call: TRBV21-1
cdr3_aa: CASSPGLAGNTEAFF; cdr3_nt: TGTGCCAGTAGTCCAGGACTGGCGGGGAACACTGAAGCTTTCTTT; clone_size: once; d_call: .; j_call: TRBJ1-1; v_call: TRBV19
cdr3_aa: CASSSLGGRNSGNTIYF; cdr3_nt: TGTGCCAGCAGCTCCCTTGGAGGCAGGAACTCTGGAAACACCATATATTTT; clone_size: .; d_call: .; j_call: TRBJ1-3; v_call: TRBV27
cdr3_aa: CASRDRLLNSNQPQHF; cdr3_nt: TGTGCCAGCAGGGACAGGCTACTAAATAGCAATCAGCCCCAGCATTTT; clone_size: once; d_call: TRBD1; j_call: TRBJ1-5; v_call: TRBV2
cdr3_aa: CASSLHRSVVEQYF; cdr3_nt: TGTGCCAGCAGCTTACACAGGTCGGTCGTCGAGCAGTACTTC; clone_size: .; d_call: .; j_call: TRBJ2-7; v_call: TRBV11-1
cdr3_aa: CSVEGTSGKYNEQFF; cdr3_nt: TGCAGCGTTGAAGGGACTAGCGGGAAGTACAATGAGCAGTTCTTC; clone_size: .; d_call: TRBD2; j_call: TRBJ2-1; v_call: TRBV29-1
cdr3_aa: CASTLGAYEQYF; cdr3_nt: TGTGCCAGCACCCTAGGGGCCTACGAGCAGTACTTC; clone_size: .; d_call: .; j_call: TRBJ2-7; v_call: TRBV5-5
cdr3_aa: CATSDASPATNEKLFF; cdr3_nt: TGTGCCACCAGTGATGCCAGTCCCGCAACTAATGAAAAACTGTTTTTT; clone_size: .; d_call: .; j_call: TRBJ1-4; v_call: TRBV24-1
cdr3_aa: CASSLTSGTLSYEQYF; cdr3_nt: TGTGCCAGCAGCCTAACGTCCGGGACACTTTCCTACGAGCAGTACTTC; clone_size: .; d_call: .; j_call: TRBJ2-7; v_call: TRBV5-4
cdr3_aa: CASSRGGYGNTEAFF; cdr3_nt: TGTGCCAGCTCACGCGGGGGTTACGGGAACACTGAAGCTTTCTTT; clone_size: .; d_call: .; j_call: TRBJ1-1; v_call: TRBV18
cdr3_aa: CASSGQGGTEAFF; cdr3_nt: TGTGCCAGCAGCGGACAGGGGGGCACTGAAGCTTTCTTT; clone_size: .; d_call: TRBD1; j_call: TRBJ1-1; v_call: TRBV2
cdr3_aa: CASSLIGRDRDGYTF; cdr3_nt: TGTGCCAGCAGCTTAATCGGGAGAGACAGGGATGGCTACACCTTC; clone_size: .; d_call: TRBD1; j_call: TRBJ1-2; v_call: TRBV7-8
cdr3_aa: CASSSGGTASNGYTF; cdr3_nt: TGCGCCAGCAGCTCAGGTGGGACAGCGAGCAATGGCTACACCTTC; clone_size: .; d_call: TRBD1; j_call: TRBJ1-2; v_call: TRBV5-1
cdr3_aa: CASSQGLARRSGELFF; cdr3_nt: TGTGCCAGCAGCCAGGGACTAGCTCGGAGGTCCGGGGAGCTGTTTTTT; clone_size: .; d_call: TRBD2; j_call: TRBJ2-2; v_call: TRBV14
cdr3_aa: CASSLGLATDTQYF; cdr3_nt: TGCGCCAGCAGCTTGGGGCTAGCCACAGATACGCAGTATTTT; clone_size: few; d_call: .; j_call: TRBJ2-3; v_call: TRBV5-1
cdr3_aa: CASSMATSGMYNEQFF; cdr3_nt: TGTGCCAGCAGTATGGCGACTAGCGGGATGTACAATGAGCAGTTCTTC; clone_size: .; d_call: TRBD2; j_call: TRBJ2-1; v_call: TRBV6-4
cdr3_aa: CAWSPRDTLNTEAFF; cdr3_nt: TGTGCCTGGAGTCCCCGGGACACCCTGAACACTGAAGCTTTCTTT; clone_size: .; d_call: .; j_call: TRBJ1-1; v_call: TRBV30
cdr3_aa: CASSNTLGTSSYEQYF; cdr3_nt: TGTGCCAGCAGCAATACCCTCGGGACTAGCTCCTACGAGCAGTACTTC; clone_size: many; d_call: TRBD2; j_call: TRBJ2-7; v_call: TRBV13
cdr3_aa: CASSRTPSSYNEQFF; cdr3_nt: TGTGCCAGCAGCCGGACACCGAGCTCCTACAATGAGCAGTTCTTC; clone_size: .; d_call: .; j_call: TRBJ2-1; v_call: TRBV28
cdr3_aa: CASSYLAGGPGEQYF; cdr3_nt: TGTGCCAGCAGTTACTTAGCGGGAGGGCCGGGAGAGCAGTACTTC; clone_size: .; d_call: TRBD2; j_call: TRBJ2-7; v_call: TRBV6-6
cdr3_aa: CASSERGGRYNEQFF; cdr3_nt: TGTGCCAGCAGTGAACGGGGGGGGCGTTACAATGAGCAGTTCTTC; clone_size: .; d_call: TRBD2; j_call: TRBJ2-1; v_call: TRBV2
cdr3_aa: CASSETLAGTYEQYF; cdr3_nt: TGTGCCAGCAGTGAAACTCTAGCGGGAACCTACGAGCAGTACTTC; clone_size: .; d_call: TRBD2; j_call: TRBJ2-7; v_call: TRBV6-1
cdr3_aa: CASSLPDDRAGELFF; cdr3_nt: TGTGCCAGCAGCTTACCGGACGACAGGGCCGGGGAGCTGTTTTTT; clone_size: .; d_call: TRBD1; j_call: TRBJ2-2; v_call: TRBV13
cdr3_aa: CASSLVADTQYF; cdr3_nt: TGCGCCAGCAGCTTGGTCGCAGATACGCAGTATTTT; clone_size: .; d_call: .; j_call: TRBJ2-3; v_call: TRBV5-1
cdr3_aa: CASSRGSEQFF; cdr3_nt: TGTGCCAGCAGTAGGGGGAGTGAGCAGTTCTTC; clone_size: few; d_call: .; j_call: TRBJ2-1; v_call: TRBV6-5
cdr3_aa: CATSDPGLAGRSHEQYF; cdr3_nt: TGTGCCACCAGTGATCCGGGACTAGCGGGGAGGAGCCACGAGCAGTACTTC; clone_size: .; d_call: TRBD2; j_call: TRBJ2-7; v_call: TRBV24-1
cdr3_aa: CASIDRGASPLHF; cdr3_nt: TGTGCCAGCATAGACAGGGGGGCCTCACCCCTCCACTTT; clone_size: once; d_call: TRBD1; j_call: TRBJ1-6; v_call: TRBV6-6
cdr3_aa: CASSFRGGALFFYGYTF; cdr3_nt: TGTGCCAGCAGTTTCCGGGGAGGGGCTCTGTTCTTCTATGGCTACACCTTC; clone_size: .; d_call: .; j_call: TRBJ1-2; v_call: TRBV27
cdr3_aa: CAWSVHIAGGNQPQHF; cdr3_nt: TGTGCCTGGAGTGTACATATTGCAGGGGGCAATCAGCCCCAGCATTTT; clone_size: .; d_call: .; j_call: TRBJ1-5; v_call: TRBV30
cdr3_aa: CASGSLNYEQYF; cdr3_nt: TGTGCCAGCGGGAGCCTAAACTACGAGCAGTACTTC; clone_size: once; d_call: .; j_call: TRBJ2-7; v_call: TRBV7-9
cdr3_aa: CAISESLAGGTDTQYF; cdr3_nt: TGTGCCATCAGTGAGTCGCTAGCGGGAGGAACAGATACGCAGTATTTT; clone_size: .; d_call: TRBD2; j_call: TRBJ2-3; v_call: TRBV10-3
cdr3_aa: CASGGQQETQYF; cdr3_nt: TGTGCCAGCGGTGGCCAGCAAGAGACCCAGTACTTC; clone_size: once; d_call: .; j_call: TRBJ2-5; v_call: TRBV2
cdr3_aa: CASSPGQVDNEQFF; cdr3_nt: TGCGCCAGCAGCCCGGGACAGGTGGACAATGAGCAGTTCTTC; clone_size: .; d_call: TRBD1; j_call: TRBJ2-1; v_call: TRBV5-1
cdr3_aa: CSASFSSTGNTIYF; cdr3_nt: TGCAGTGCTAGTTTCTCCTCTACCGGAAACACCATATATTTT; clone_size: .; d_call: .; j_call: TRBJ1-3; v_call: TRBV20-1
cdr3_aa: CAWSPRDSLNYGYTF; cdr3_nt: TGTGCCTGGAGTCCCCGGGACAGCCTCAACTATGGCTACACCTTC; clone_size: .; d_call: TRBD1; j_call: TRBJ1-2; v_call: TRBV30
cdr3_aa: CASSTQGGEAFF; cdr3_nt: TGTGCCAGCAGCACACAGGGCGGTGAAGCTTTCTTT; clone_size: .; d_call: .; j_call: TRBJ1-1; v_call: TRBV28
cdr3_aa: CASSPPGQGRGGSEAFF; cdr3_nt: TGTGCCAGCTCACCCCCGGGACAGGGGCGTGGGGGCTCTGAAGCTTTCTTT; clone_size: once; d_call: TRBD1; j_call: TRBJ1-1; v_call: TRBV18